This entry lists 18 T cell receptor beta chains sequenced from one sample in a study of patients and donors after allogeneic stem cell transplantation. MiXCR was run by TCRdb on the RT-PCR reads, yielding one entry per CDR3 protein. This sample has about 74,000 distinct CDR3 sequences, with about 26% found just once. Material: blood, either unsorted or a sorted T cell fraction (not recorded which). All receptors derive from a human donor who was either an allogeneic HSCT recipient or a stem cell or donor lymphocyte infusion donor (not recorded which). It is not recorded whose cells these are; they may come from a transplant donor.

This clonotype has only a few counts. V gene TRBV18 combines with J gene TRBJ1-2; D may be TRBD1 (6 bases). Trimming cost V 1 base and J 5 bases, with 14 bases left between them. The germline V gene encodes CDR1 KGHSH and CDR2 LQKENI. CDR3 size: 15 residues. CDR3 loop: CASSPQTGGGYGYTF. The CDR3 nucleotides are TGTGCCAGCTCACCACAGACAGGTGGGGGTTATGGCTACACCTTC. Filled out from reference TRBV18 and TRBJ1-2, the complete variable domain reads NAGVMQNPRHLVRRRGQEARLRCSPMKGHSHVYWYRQLPEEGLKFMVYLQKENIIDESGMPKERFSAEFPKEGPSILRIQQVVRGDSAAYFCASSPQTGGGYGYTFGSGTRLTVV.

This clonotype was recorded many times. The chain employs TRBV12-3 or TRBV12-4 and TRBJ1-5; 9 nucleotides match TRBD1. The CDR3 spans 13 residues. V was pared by 6 bases and J by 6 bases, with 3 bases of the junction left unmatched. Here the CDR3 DNA reads TGTGCCAGCAGATCGACAGGGGGTCAGCCCCAGCATTTT. The encoded protein is CASRSTGGQPQHF.

The rearrangement joins TRBV5-1 to TRBJ2-7, with D perhaps TRBD1 (7 bases). Deletions cut 4 bases from V and 4 bases from J, with 18 bases between. The CDR3 runs 15 residues. CDR1 and CDR2 from the germline V gene are SGHRS and YFSETQ. The CDR3 nucleotides read TGCGCCAGCAGCCTTGCGGGACAGATCATTTACGAGCAGTACTTC. As protein: CASSLAGQIIYEQYF.

This clonotype was found a few times. The CDR3 DNA reads as TGTGCCAGCAGTGGGACGTACACCGGGGAGCTGTTTTTT. Protein sequence: CASSGTYTGELFF. The genes are TRBV2 and TRBJ2-2; D remains ambiguous. V lost 4 bases and J lost 3, with 6 bases in between. Germline CDR1 and CDR2: SNHLY and FYNNEI. This CDR3 spans 13 amino acids.

In its sample, this clonotype was seen a few times. This rearrangement joins TRBV12-3 or TRBV12-4 to TRBJ2-5, with TRBD2 matching 10 bases. This CDR3 is 15 amino acids long. The V gene end was trimmed by 2 bases and the J gene end by 5 bases; junction bases not matched to a gene: 5. CDR3 region: CASSLSGGALETQYF. The DNA of the CDR3 is TGTGCCAGCAGTTTAAGCGGGGGGGCTTTGGAGACCCAGTACTTC.

This clonotype was detected only a few times. J is TRBJ2-1 and V is TRBV2; D might be TRBD1 (7 bases). V was shortened by 6 bases and J by 0 bases, with 12 bases between the two germline ends. Germline V gene data show CDR1 as SNHLY and CDR2 as FYNNEI. CDR3 length: 15 residues. For the CDR3, the DNA is TGTGCCAGCAGCGGGGGACAGAGCTCCTACAATGAGCAGTTCTTC. Translation gives CASSGGQSSYNEQFF.

The V gene is TRBV29-1, the J gene TRBJ2-7, with 7 bases aligning to TRBD1. Germline assignment: CDR1 SQVTM and CDR2 ANQGSEA. The CDR3 loop spans 15 amino acids. Losses at the gene ends were 4 bases for V and 0 bases for J; bases not matched to a gene: 9. The CDR3, as DNA: TGCAGCGTTGGGGTTTACAGGGGAACCTCCTACGAGCAGTACTTC. Its translation is CSVGVYRGTSYEQYF.

The chain combines TRBV12-3 or TRBV12-4 with TRBJ1-3; no definite D call. CDR3 length equals 18 residues. V was clipped by 6 bases and J by 3 bases, with 24 bases between them. The CDR3 is CASSLPVFGLGFGNTIYF. In DNA, the CDR3 is TGTGCCAGCAGCCTCCCCGTGTTCGGGCTGGGCTTTGGAAACACCATATATTTT.

CDR3 coding DNA: TGTGCCACCAGTGAGTCCAGGGGGCCCCTCTATGGCTACACCTTC. It yields the protein CATSESRGPLYGYTF. This chain links TRBV24-1 with TRBJ1-2, with 8 bases identical to TRBD1. V gave up 4 bases and J gave up 4 bases; unmatched junction bases: 7. The CDR3 spans 15 residues. The V gene's germline CDR1 is KGHDR and CDR2 SFDVKD.

V is TRBV7-2 and J is TRBJ1-4, with D hard to call. The CDR3 consists of 15 residues. Germline values: CDR1 SGHTA, CDR2 FQGNSA. V was clipped by 1 base and J by 0 bases, with 6 bases between them. CDR3 DNA: TGTGCCAGCAGCTTAGATCGCGCAACTAATGAAAAACTGTTTTTT. This translates into CASSLDRATNEKLFF.

The chain links TRBV29-1 to TRBJ2-3; TRBD2 aligns across 7 bases. This CDR3 spans 14 amino acids. V was pared by 6 bases and J by 2 bases, with 8 bases of the junction left unmatched. CDR1 and CDR2 from the germline V gene are SQVTM and ANQGSEA. Here the CDR3 reads CSVAVLAVTDTQYF. CDR3 bases: TGCAGCGTAGCAGTTCTAGCGGTCACAGATACGCAGTATTTT.

This clonotype was observed at least ten times. The V call is TRBV12-3 or TRBV12-4, the J call TRBJ1-6; 9 nucleotides agree with TRBD1. CDR3 length equals 16 residues. With V trimmed by 6 bases and J by 3 bases, 6 bases remained unmatched. The CDR3 protein is CASSRTGAFYNSPLHF. In DNA, the CDR3 is TGTGCCAGCAGCCGGACAGGGGCCTTCTATAATTCACCCCTCCACTTT.

The chain joins TRBV6-5 to TRBJ2-4, with 9 nucleotides matching TRBD1. Germline lookup yields CDR1 MNHEY and CDR2 SVGAGI. Germline trimming cut 6 bases from V and 10 bases from J; bases unmatched to any gene: 7. The CDR3 is made up of 13 amino acids. The CDR3 coding sequence is TGTGCCAGCAGGGGGACAGGGAGGAATATTCAGTACTTC. It codes for CASRGTGRNIQYF.

V is TRBV6-5 and J is TRBJ2-1, with D perhaps matching TRBD1 or TRBD2 (5 bases each). Between the trimmed V and J ends, which lost 2 bases and 6 bases, there was a span of 17 bases. CDR3 length: 16 residues. The germline V gene has CDR1 MNHEY and CDR2 SVGAGI. The CDR3 bases are TGTGCCAGCAGTTACGACCCGGGGCTAGGGAGCAATGAGCAGTTCTTC. As protein: CASSYDPGLGSNEQFF.

The V gene is TRBV9, the J gene TRBJ2-7; TRBD2 might be the D (6 bases). The germline V and J ends were trimmed by 0 bases and 5 bases, with 12 bases remaining between them. There are 14 residues in the CDR3. Germline loops: CDR1 SGDLS, CDR2 YYNGEE. CDR3 coding DNA: TGTGCCAGCAGCGTAGGGGCGGGATTAGACGAGCAGTACTTC. Its protein is CASSVGAGLDEQYF.

This clonotype was observed a few times. The rearrangement uses TRBV7-8 and TRBJ1-1; a possible D gene is TRBD1 (6 bases). Germline lookup yields CDR1 SGHVS and CDR2 FQNEAQ. The CDR3 runs 15 residues. Trimming removed 5 bases from V and 2 bases from J, with 15 bases in between. The CDR3 spells CASSEQQGLNTEAFF. As DNA, the CDR3 is TGTGCCAGCAGCGAGCAACAGGGTTTAAACACTGAAGCTTTCTTT.

The rearrangement uses TRBV6-5 and TRBJ1-1; TRBD1 might be the D (5 bases). V was shortened by 1 base and J by 0 bases, with 6 bases between the two germline ends. The germline CDR1 and CDR2 sequences are MNHEY and SVGAGI. The CDR3 has 14 residues. Written as DNA, the CDR3 is TGTGCCAGCAGTTACTTGGGGGTGAACACTGAAGCTTTCTTT. This gives the protein CASSYLGVNTEAFF.

This clonotype turned up a few times. DNA of the CDR3: TGTGCCAGCAGCTTACAGGAGTCCCTCTACGAGCAGTACTTC. Translated: CASSLQESLYEQYF. The V gene is TRBV7-9, the J gene TRBJ2-7; D not certain. Trimming pared 2 bases from V and 3 bases from J, leaving 11 bases between. Germline lookup yields CDR1 SEHNR and CDR2 FQNEAQ (reference sequence). This CDR3 contains 14 residues. Together with reference TRBV7-9 and TRBJ2-7, the CDR3 gives the full variable domain: DTGVSQNPRHKITKRGQNVTFRCDPISEHNRLYWYRQTLGQGPEFLTYFQNEAQLEKSRLLSDRFSAERPKGSFSTLEIQRTEQGDSAMYLCASSLQESLYEQYFGPGTRLTVT.